These T cell receptor beta chains were read from a single sample in a study of human T cells and chemical hapten exposure. One entry per CDR3 protein, called by TCRdb with MiXCR from the RACE reads. The sample includes more than 300,000 distinct CDR3 sequences, around 5.5% of them seen just once. Specimen: whole blood, collected in connection with sensitization to the hapten diphenylcyclopropenone (DPC). The receptors come from a woman between 18 and 29 years old with alopecia areata. Some clones in this sample may be carry-over from other donors' samples. The CDR3 runs from the conserved cysteine through the conserved F or W. D genes are given only for firm matches. Not all rows give a size; the values are once, few, many and, for expanded clones, a class.

.	many	TRBV9	TRBJ1-4	CASSETLPGRGNEKLFF	TGTGCCAGCAGCGAAACTCTCCCGGGACGGGGTAATGAAAAACTGTTTTTT
.	.	TRBV7-2	TRBJ2-7	CASSLERASYEQYF	TGTGCCAGCAGCTTAGAAAGGGCATCCTACGAGCAGTACTTC
.	many	TRBV6-2/TRBV6-3	TRBJ1-2	CASRLTANYGYTF	TGTGCCAGCAGACTTACAGCTAACTATGGCTACACCTTC
TRBD1	.	TRBV12-3/TRBV12-4	TRBJ1-2	CASSLAQGALYGYTF	TGTGCCAGCAGTTTAGCACAGGGGGCGTTGTATGGCTACACCTTC
.	few	TRBV5-6	TRBJ1-2	CASSSAINYGYTF	TGTGCCAGCAGCTCTGCAATTAACTATGGCTACACCTTC
.	few	TRBV19	TRBJ1-5	CASSRIMQRDQPQHF	TGTGCCAGTAGTAGAATCATGCAGCGGGATCAGCCCCAGCATTTT
.	.	TRBV6-6	TRBJ1-4	CASSLGSFATNEKLFF	TGTGCCAGCAGCCTGGGGTCGTTTGCAACTAATGAAAAACTGTTTTTT
.	few	TRBV20-1	TRBJ2-7	CSAYRVGEQYF	TGCAGTGCTTACAGGGTCGGCGAGCAGTACTTC
TRBD1	many	TRBV6-5	TRBJ2-6	CASTPTGVSSGANVLTF	TGTGCCAGCACCCCGACAGGGGTAAGCTCTGGGGCCAACGTCCTGACTTTC
.	few	TRBV5-4	TRBJ1-6	CASSLGGRQNNSPLHF	TGTGCCAGCAGCTTGGGGGGACGGCAGAATAATTCACCCCTCCACTTT
TRBD1	few	TRBV7-2	TRBJ1-1	CASSLTGGMGEAFF	TGTGCCAGCAGCTTAACAGGGGGTATGGGTGAAGCTTTCTTT
TRBD1	few	TRBV6-6	TRBJ2-2	CASTHSGTGGTGELFF	TGTGCCAGCACCCATTCCGGGACAGGGGGCACCGGGGAGCTGTTTTTT
.	.	TRBV12-3/TRBV12-4	TRBJ2-2	CASSLRVASSTGELFF	TGTGCCAGCAGTTTACGGGTTGCTTCCTCCACCGGGGAGCTGTTTTTT
.	few	TRBV10-2	TRBJ2-1	CASKVSVAADEQFF	TGCGCCAGCAAGGTGTCAGTAGCTGCCGATGAGCAGTTCTTC
.	many	TRBV28	TRBJ2-4	CASSPPGGSNIQYF	TGTGCCAGCAGTCCCCCGGGCGGGTCAAACATTCAGTACTTC
.	.	TRBV7-9	TRBJ1-3	CASSPGHPSGNTIYF	TGTGCCAGCAGTCCGGGACACCCCTCTGGAAACACCATATATTTT
TRBD2	.	TRBV20-1	TRBJ2-3	CSPAGGLAGQYAQYF	TGCAGCCCCGCGGGGGGACTAGCGGGGCAATATGCGCAGTATTTT
.	few	TRBV27	TRBJ2-1	CASSLRGFYNEQFF	TGTGCCAGCAGTTTAAGGGGCTTCTACAATGAGCAGTTCTTC
.	few	TRBV5-1	TRBJ2-2	CASSLGAGRTGELFF	TGCGCCAGCAGCTTGGGCGCAGGGCGTACCGGGGAGCTGTTTTTT
.	many	TRBV6-2/TRBV6-3	TRBJ2-6	CASTSWGKAGANVLTF	TGTGCCAGCACCTCGTGGGGGAAGGCTGGGGCCAACGTCCTGACTTTC
.	many	TRBV18	TRBJ1-3	CASSPTDSGNTIYF	TGTGCCAGCTCACCTACGGACTCTGGAAACACCATATATTTT
.	.	TRBV4-1	TRBJ2-2	CASSQRTANTGELFF	TGCGCCAGCAGCCAACGGACGGCGAACACCGGGGAGCTGTTTTTT
.	few	TRBV6-2/TRBV6-3	TRBJ1-6	CASRRRGFDNSPLHF	TGTGCCAGCAGGCGCAGGGGATTCGATAATTCACCCCTCCACTTT
TRBD1	many	TRBV28	TRBJ2-3	CAIQRQGFLTDTQYF	TGTGCCATCCAGAGACAGGGGTTCCTAACAGATACGCAGTATTTT
TRBD1	few	TRBV29-1	TRBJ2-7	CSIISGTGYEQYF	TGCAGCATTATCTCCGGGACAGGGTACGAGCAGTACTTC
.	few	TRBV5-1	TRBJ2-5	CASSLRQKETQYF	TGCGCCAGCAGCTTAAGACAGAAAGAGACCCAGTACTTC